One sample yielded the 3 T cell receptor beta chains listed below, sequenced in a study of T cell repertoires in aging, cancer and after chemotherapy. A mixed TRB-A/B primer pool amplified rearranged TRB by multiplex touch-down PCR. Using its own MiXCR run on the multiplex PCR reads, TCRdb lists one record per CDR3 protein. The table records some 19,000 distinct CDR3 sequences, around 40% of them present only once. Amplification of TCR beta used genomic DNA extracted from peripheral blood. Sequencing was done on a sample of blood. The source is a human donor with a solid tumor.

The rearrangement uses TRBV15 and TRBJ2-1, with D perhaps TRBD2 (5 bases). Germline assignment: CDR1 LNHNV and CDR2 YYDKDF (reference sequence). The CDR3 totals 16 residues. The V end was cut by 1 base, the J end by 1 base, with 11 bases between. The CDR3, as DNA: TGTGCCACCAGCAGAGGAGTCGGGATTTCCTACAATGAGCAGTTCTTC. Protein product: CATSRGVGISYNEQFF.

In DNA, the CDR3 is TGTGCCAGCAGCCAAGAGAGACCCTGGGCGTCGAACACCGGGGAGCTGTTTTTT. This translates into CASSQERPWASNTGELFF. This chain uses TRBV14 with TRBJ2-2, with D uncertain. V was shortened by 0 bases and J by 0 bases, with 14 bases between the two germline ends. CDR1 and CDR2 from the germline V gene are SGHDN and FVKESK. The CDR3 contains 18 residues.

The CDR3 bases are TGCGCCAGCAGCCAAGACAGGGGCGCTGGGGCCAACGTCCTGACTTTC. Translation gives CASSQDRGAGANVLTF. This chain joins TRBV4-3 and TRBJ2-6; D may be TRBD1 (6 bases). The CDR3 sequence is 16 residues long. Trimming cost V 0 bases and J 2 bases, with 8 bases left between them. Germline loops: CDR1 LGHNA, CDR2 YSLEER.